The clone carrying this TCR beta chain was seen a single time. Its antigen is not known. Only in-frame clones appear in the TCRdb table, and some are missing; sequencing was by immunoSEQ multiplex PCR. The sample contains hundreds of thousands of clones, 85% to 95% of which appear only once. The source of the sample is a study of shared clonotypes between healthy human individuals. On the study more broadly: Used for every donor were three CD4 naive, three CD4 memory, two CD8 naive and one CD8 memory plate.

Findings and caveats of the study: Though the depth was large, rarefaction showed that sorted-subset sequencing was incomplete. Generation probabilities of non-shared clonotypes were lower (relative to those shared by all four donors). Sampling included only blood; tissue repertoires likely differ.

In the naive CD8 group, cells lacked CD45RO and were positively selected for CCR7, so terminally differentiated effector memory CD45RA+ cells were left out. This receptor was identified in a woman aged 25 to 39 in good health. The sequenced sample consisted of naive CD8+ T cells sorted from blood.

CDR3 sequence reads: CAISEPGLAGNEQFF. CDR3 nucleotides: TGTGCCATCAGTGAGCCGGGACTAGCGGGCAATGAGCAGTTCTTC. The chain combines TRBV10-3 with TRBJ2-1; TRBD2 agrees at 12 bases. This CDR3 has 15 amino acids. The germline V gene has CDR1 ENHRY and CDR2 SYGVKD. The V gene end was trimmed by 2 bases and the J gene end by 6 bases; junction bases not matched to a gene: 2.